Below are 25 T cell receptor beta chains sequenced from a single sample in a study of blood T cell repertoires in COVID-19. Sequencing used immunoSEQ multiplex PCR; TCRdb keeps in-frame clones, though not all of them. The repertoire holds approximately 88,000 clones, with 70% to 80% as singletons. The sample comprised peripheral blood. These receptors originate from a human donor in a cohort sampled during active COVID-19.

This clone was found a few times. The chain carries TRBV18 and TRBJ1-1; maybe TRBD1 (6 bases). The CDR3 contains 17 residues. Per the germline V gene, CDR1 is KGHSH and CDR2 is LQKENI. The V end lost 2 bases, the J end lost 1 base, and 17 bases lay between the germline ends. The CDR3 protein is CASSPGIGGARNTEAFF. As DNA, the CDR3 is TGTGCCAGCTCACCAGGAATAGGGGGGGCACGGAACACTGAAGCTTTCTTT.

The V and J genes are TRBV6-6 and TRBJ2-1, with a possible D match to TRBD2 (6 bases). This CDR3 has 15 amino acids. CDR1 and CDR2 (germline): MNHNY, SVGAGI (reference sequence). V shed 3 bases and J shed 6 bases, with 15 bases lying between them. In DNA form, the CDR3 reads TGTGCCAGCAGTTATGGCGGGGCGGGGCCCAATGAGCAGTTCTTC. Encoded protein: CASSYGGAGPNEQFF.

Concerning this clone itself: One end of the junction varies from germline; a read error may be responsible. The chain recombines TRBV4-3 with TRBJ1-4; 7 bases match TRBD1. This CDR3 region has 17 residues. CDR1 and CDR2 from the germline V gene are LGHNA and YSLEER. CDR3 residues: CASSKDRVQITNEKLFF. DNA of the CDR3: TGCGCCAGCAGCAAAGACAGGGTCCAAATAACTAATGAAAAACTGTTTTTT.

The rearrangement joins TRBV28 to TRBJ1-2, with D possibly being TRBD1 (6 bases). The germline CDR1 and CDR2 sequences are MDHEN and SYDVKM. Trimming left V 10 bases short and J 4 bases short, with 16 bases between. The CDR3 has 13 residues. The CDR3 here is CATDRGQLYGYTF. The CDR3 DNA follows: TGTGCCACAGATAGGGGACAACTCTATGGCTACACCTTC.

The rearrangement links TRBV29-1 to TRBJ1-1; a possible D gene is TRBD1 (5 bases). V was pared by 6 bases and J by 4 bases, with 15 bases between. The CDR3 consists of 13 residues. Germline lookup yields CDR1 SQVTM and CDR2 ANQGSEA. The CDR3 DNA reads as TGCAGCGTCCTCACAGGTTATAGCACTGAAGCTTTCTTT. Its protein is CSVLTGYSTEAFF.

This clone has just a few counts. The chain has TRBV7-2 and TRBJ1-5; the D gene is possibly TRBD1 (5 bases). The germline V gene encodes CDR1 SGHTA and CDR2 FQGNSA. CDR3 size: 13 residues. Trimming removed 5 bases from V and 10 bases from J, with 15 bases in between. CDR3 nucleotide sequence: TGTGCCAGCAGCCCAGGGCTTGGAAGACCCCAGCATTTT. Amino acids: CASSPGLGRPQHF.

The chain links TRBV5-4 to TRBJ2-5; D is undetermined. Germline CDR1 is SGHNT and CDR2 is YYREEE (reference sequence). CDR3 length equals 13 residues. Trimming shortened V by 1 base and J by 5 bases, and 9 bases separated the two germline ends. CDR3 protein: CASSLSNEETQYF. The CDR3 DNA reads TGTGCCAGCAGCTTGTCAAATGAGGAGACCCAGTACTTC.

The V gene is TRBV4-2, the J gene TRBJ2-2; the D gene is possibly TRBD2 (5 bases). The germline V gene encodes CDR1 LGHNA and CDR2 YNFKEQ. CDR3 size: 21 residues. Trimming removed 0 bases from V and 0 bases from J, with 23 bases in between. As DNA, the CDR3 is TGTGCCAGCAGCCAAGAGGGTCTAGCCCGACCACAAGAAGCGAACACCGGGGAGCTGTTTTTT. It codes for CASSQEGLARPQEANTGELFF.

The chain uses TRBV30 and TRBJ2-1; 12 bases are shared with TRBD2. The CDR3 spans 18 residues. The trim removed 1 base at V and 0 bases at J, leaving 7 bases unmatched. Germline CDR1 reads GTSNPN; CDR2 reads SVGIG (reference sequence). In DNA form, the CDR3 reads TGTGCCTGGAGTGATCTAGCGGGAGGGAGAAACTCCTACAATGAGCAGTTCTTC. Protein: CAWSDLAGGRNSYNEQFF.

The chain couples TRBV7-3 to TRBJ1-1; D might be TRBD1 (6 bases). Germline V CDR1 and CDR2: SGHTA, FQGTGA. The CDR3 has 15 residues. Trimming took 0 bases from V and 1 from J, leaving 9 bases between them. CDR3 sequence reads: CASSLTGGWNTEAFF. In nucleotides, the CDR3 is TGTGCCAGCAGCTTAACAGGGGGATGGAACACTGAAGCTTTCTTT. The full variable domain, completed using reference TRBV7-3 and TRBJ1-1, is GAGVSQTPSNKVTEKGKYVELRCDPISGHTALYWYRQSLGQGPEFLIYFQGTGAADDSGLPNDRFFAVRPEGSVSTLKIQRTERGDSAVYLCASSLTGGWNTEAFFGQGTRLTVV.

The chain employs TRBV12-3 or TRBV12-4 and TRBJ1-2; TRBD1 might be the D (5 bases). The CDR3 has 12 residues. V was clipped by 4 bases and J by 7 bases, with 10 bases between them. The CDR3 DNA is TGTGCCAGCAGTTCCCGACAGACTGGCTACACCTTC. Its translation is CASSSRQTGYTF.

The rearrangement uses TRBV28 and TRBJ1-2; 7 bases fit TRBD1. Germline CDR1 and CDR2: MDHEN and SYDVKM. With V trimmed by 5 bases and J by 10 bases, 16 bases remained unmatched. The CDR3 loop spans 15 amino acids. CDR3: CASSVSFRTGQPYTF. CDR3 sequence (DNA): TGTGCCAGCAGTGTATCTTTTCGGACAGGACAACCCTACACCTTC.

The chain joins TRBV30 to TRBJ2-1, with TRBD2 as a possible D gene (6 bases). The ends were cut back, 0 bases at V and 3 bases at J, with 18 bases in the middle. The length of the CDR3 is 17 residues. CDR1 is GTSNPN, CDR2 SVGIG, per germline (reference sequence). The CDR3 sequence is CAWSVIFRRAYYNEQFF. CDR3 DNA sequence: TGTGCCTGGAGTGTTATTTTTCGGAGGGCCTACTACAATGAGCAGTTCTTC.

This CDR3 is CASSGGTGRNQPQHF. CDR3 coding DNA: TGTGCCAGCAGCGGCGGGACAGGACGCAATCAGCCCCAGCATTTT. This chain links TRBV9 with TRBJ1-5, with TRBD1 matching 8 bases. V was clipped by 3 bases and J by 2 bases; unmatched bases: 4. Germline-derived CDR1 and CDR2 are SGDLS and YYNGEE. The CDR3 spans 15 residues. The full variable domain, in which reference TRBV9 and TRBJ1-5 provide the parts outside the CDR3, is DSGVTQTPKHLITATGQRVTLRCSPRSGDLSVYWYQQSLDQGLQFLIQYYNGEERAKGNILERFSAQQFPDLHSELNLSSLELGDSALYFCASSGGTGRNQPQHFGDGTRLSIL.

This sequence joins TRBV29-1 and TRBJ2-7; possibly TRBD2 for D (5 bases). The germline V gene has CDR1 SQVTM and CDR2 ANQGSEA. The V gene lost 5 bases and the J gene lost 7 bases, with 21 bases spanning the gap. The CDR3 consists of 14 residues. The CDR3 DNA sequence: TGCAGCGTTTCTATGGCGGGCCGGCGTGGGGAGCAGTACTTC. It is translated as CSVSMAGRRGEQYF.

This clone was detected a few times. This chain links TRBV28 with TRBJ1-5; the D gene is possibly TRBD1 (6 bases). The germline V and J ends were trimmed by 4 bases and 0 bases, with 10 bases remaining between them. The CDR3 runs to 15 residues. In germline, CDR1 is MDHEN, CDR2 SYDVKM. CDR3 sequence (DNA): TGTGCCAGCAGTTCATTGGGGGCTAGCAATCAGCCCCAGCATTTT. It codes for CASSSLGASNQPQHF.

This clone was observed once. J is TRBJ2-7 and V is TRBV29-1; D is perhaps TRBD1 (6 bases). Germline CDR1 reads SQVTM; CDR2 reads ANQGSEA. V was shortened by 6 bases and J by 3 bases, with 12 bases between the two germline ends. The CDR3 runs to 12 residues. DNA for the CDR3: TGCAGCGTCCGTCAGGGGAGCTACGAGCAGTACTTC. This codes for CSVRQGSYEQYF.

This clone was recorded a few times. This sequence joins TRBV7-9 and TRBJ2-1; a weak D match, TRBD1 (6 bases). V dropped 5 bases and J dropped 6 bases, with 8 bases sitting between them. Germline CDR1 SEHNR, CDR2 FQNEAQ (reference sequence). The CDR3 is 12 residues long. CDR3 bases: TGTGCCAGCAGCCAGGACAGCAATGAGCAGTTCTTC. It is translated as CASSQDSNEQFF.

CDR3 DNA sequence: TGTGCCAGCTCCCCGCGGGCACCGTCGGTTGGCTACACCTTC. It encodes CASSPRAPSVGYTF. The genes are TRBV18 and TRBJ1-2; D is undetermined. CDR1 is KGHSH and CDR2 is LQKENI in the germline V gene. The CDR3 length is 14 residues. V lost 6 bases to trimming and J lost 7 bases, with 18 bases between them.

This clone turned up a few times. The J gene is TRBJ2-2, the V gene TRBV3-1 (or the pseudogene TRBV3-2), with 14 bases identical to TRBD2. The ends lost 4 bases at V and 4 bases at J; junction bases unmatched: 2. CDR3 length: 16 residues. Germline-derived CDR1 and CDR2 are LGHDT and YNNKEL (reference sequence). CDR3 coding DNA: TGTGCCAGCAGCCGGGGACTAGCGGGAGTCACCGGGGAGCTGTTTTTT. Its translation is CASSRGLAGVTGELFF.

The V and J genes are TRBV28 and TRBJ1-6, with a possible D match to TRBD1 (6 bases). Germline CDR1 MDHEN, CDR2 SYDVKM. V lost 1 base and J 10 bases, leaving 11 bases between the germline ends. The CDR3 is made up of 14 amino acids. The CDR3 protein is CASSLLQGRSPLHF. In DNA, the CDR3 is TGTGCCAGCAGTTTATTGCAGGGGCGGTCACCCCTCCACTTT.

The chain joins TRBV18 to TRBJ1-6, with 8 bases identical to TRBD1. CDR3 size: 15 residues. Germline V gene data show CDR1 as KGHSH and CDR2 as LQKENI. J gave up 9 bases and V 3 bases, and 7 bases lay outside the gene matches. CDR3 amino acids: CASSPRRDRRSPLHF. The CDR3 nucleotides read TGTGCCAGCTCACCCAGACGGGACAGGCGTTCACCCCTCCACTTT.

The chain links TRBV2 to TRBJ2-3, with D perhaps matching TRBD2 (6 bases). The CDR3 sequence is 17 residues long. The V gene's germline CDR1 is SNHLY and CDR2 FYNNEI. Trimming left V 8 bases short and J 1 base short, with 22 bases between. CDR3 bases: TGTGCCAGCGCCAAGTGGGGTAGCGGAGGGGGCACAGATACGCAGTATTTT. Residues: CASAKWGSGGGTDTQYF.

The rearrangement links TRBV4-3 to TRBJ1-5; D gene unclear. The length of the CDR3 is 13 residues. Trimming pared 1 base from V and 5 bases from J, leaving 6 bases between. CDR1 is LGHNA and CDR2 is YSLEER in the germline V gene. Here the CDR3 DNA reads TGCGCCAGCAGCCAAGCTCTAGATCAGCCCCAGCATTTT. Protein: CASSQALDQPQHF.

The chain is built from TRBV5-6 and TRBJ1-6; no clear D gene. Germline V CDR1 and CDR2: SGHDT, YYEEEE. The V end lost 0 bases, the J end lost 12 bases, and 7 bases lay between the germline ends. The CDR3 covers 12 residues. CDR3: CASSLGGGPLHF. CDR3 nucleotides: TGTGCCAGCAGCTTGGGCGGCGGACCCCTCCACTTT.